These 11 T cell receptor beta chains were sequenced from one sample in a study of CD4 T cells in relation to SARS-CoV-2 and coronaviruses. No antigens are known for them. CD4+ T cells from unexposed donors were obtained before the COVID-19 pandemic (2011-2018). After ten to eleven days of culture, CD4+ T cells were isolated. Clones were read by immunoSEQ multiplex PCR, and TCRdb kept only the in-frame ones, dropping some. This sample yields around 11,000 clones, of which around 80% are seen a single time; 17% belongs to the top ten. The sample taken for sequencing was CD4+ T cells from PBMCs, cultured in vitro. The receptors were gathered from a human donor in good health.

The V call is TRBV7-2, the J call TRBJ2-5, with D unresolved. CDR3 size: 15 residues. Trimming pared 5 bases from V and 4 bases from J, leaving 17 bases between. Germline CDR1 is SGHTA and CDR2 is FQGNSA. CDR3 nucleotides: TGTGCCAGCAGCCCCCTGTTGGGCCTTGGAGAGACCCAGTACTTC. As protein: CASSPLLGLGETQYF.

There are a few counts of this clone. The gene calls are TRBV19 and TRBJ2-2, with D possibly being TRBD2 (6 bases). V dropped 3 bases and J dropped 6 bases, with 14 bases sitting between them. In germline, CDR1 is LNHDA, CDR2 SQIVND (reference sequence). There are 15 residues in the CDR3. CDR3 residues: CASSIPTGEAGELFF. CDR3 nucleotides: TGTGCCAGTAGTATCCCCACGGGAGAGGCCGGGGAGCTGTTTTTT.

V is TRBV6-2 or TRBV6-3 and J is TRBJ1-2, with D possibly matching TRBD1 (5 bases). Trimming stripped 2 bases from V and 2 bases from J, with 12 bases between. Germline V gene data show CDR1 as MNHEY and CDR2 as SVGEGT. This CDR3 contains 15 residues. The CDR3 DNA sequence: TGTGCCAGCAGTTACCCGGGACGTAACAACTATGGCTACACCTTC. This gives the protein CASSYPGRNNYGYTF.

The CDR3 region is CASSPPRESTDTQYF. CDR3 nucleotide sequence: TGTGCCAGCAGTCCCCCCCGGGAGAGCACAGATACGCAGTATTTT. V and J are TRBV7-2 and TRBJ2-3; D may be TRBD2 (6 bases). In germline, CDR1 is SGHTA, CDR2 FQGNSA. V was clipped by 6 bases and J by 0 bases, with 13 bases between them. The CDR3 runs to 15 residues.

CDR3 in amino acids: CASTRQAGSEKLFF. The CDR3 DNA reads as TGTGCCAGCACCCGACAGGCGGGGAGTGAAAAACTGTTTTTT. The chain has TRBV2 and TRBJ1-4, with a weak D call TRBD1 (6 bases). The CDR3 totals 14 residues. V was pared by 7 bases and J by 7 bases, with 16 bases between. Germline-derived CDR1 and CDR2 are SNHLY and FYNNEI.

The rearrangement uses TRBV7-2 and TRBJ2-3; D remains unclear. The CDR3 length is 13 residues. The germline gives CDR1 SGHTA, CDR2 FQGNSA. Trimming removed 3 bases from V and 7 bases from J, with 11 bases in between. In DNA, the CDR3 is TGTGCCAGCAGCTTTACTGAACGACATACGCAGTATTTT. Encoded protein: CASSFTERHTQYF.

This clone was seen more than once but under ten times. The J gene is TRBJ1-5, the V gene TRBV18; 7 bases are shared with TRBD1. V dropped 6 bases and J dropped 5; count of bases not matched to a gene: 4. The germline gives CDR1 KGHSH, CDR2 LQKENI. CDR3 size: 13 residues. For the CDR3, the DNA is TGTGCCAGCTCGCAGGGACAGTATCAGCCCCAGCATTTT. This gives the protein CASSQGQYQPQHF.

The CDR3 sequence: CASATMETQYF. The CDR3 nucleotides read TGTGCCAGCGCGACGATGGAGACCCAGTACTTC. The V and J genes are TRBV2 and TRBJ2-5; no clear D. The CDR3 length is 11 residues. Germline V gene data show CDR1 as SNHLY and CDR2 as FYNNEI. V lost 8 bases and J lost 5, with 9 bases in between.

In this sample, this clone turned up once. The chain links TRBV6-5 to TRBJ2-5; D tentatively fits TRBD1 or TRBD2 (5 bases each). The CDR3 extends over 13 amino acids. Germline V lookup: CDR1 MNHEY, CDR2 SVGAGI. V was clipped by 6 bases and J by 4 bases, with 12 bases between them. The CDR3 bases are TGTGCCAGCAGGGCCTCTGGGGGAGAGACCCAGTACTTC. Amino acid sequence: CASRASGGETQYF.

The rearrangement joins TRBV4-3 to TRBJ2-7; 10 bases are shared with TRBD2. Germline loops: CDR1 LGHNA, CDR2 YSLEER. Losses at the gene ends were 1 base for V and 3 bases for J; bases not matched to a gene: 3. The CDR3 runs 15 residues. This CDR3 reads CASSQVWTSGYEQYF. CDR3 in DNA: TGCGCCAGCAGCCAAGTCTGGACTAGCGGCTACGAGCAGTACTTC.

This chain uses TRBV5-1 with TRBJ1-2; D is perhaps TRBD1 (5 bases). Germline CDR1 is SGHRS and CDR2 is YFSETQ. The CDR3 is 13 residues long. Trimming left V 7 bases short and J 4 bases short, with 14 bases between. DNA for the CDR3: TGCGCCAGCGGGGGGGAGCGAAGCTATGGCTACACCTTC. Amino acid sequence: CASGGERSYGYTF.